This paragraph reports one TCR beta chain. Mismatch with germline at one junction end may stem from a read error. TCRdb passed the 5' RACE reads through MiXCR, listing each CDR3 protein once. This table has some 600,000 distinct CDR3 sequences, about 12% appearing once. This sample was included in a study of T cells after yellow fever vaccination. Germline V gene data show CDR1 as SGHRS and CDR2 as YFSETQ. This CDR3 has 17 amino acids. The receptor comes from a man aged 25-40 years who received the YFV17D yellow fever vaccine. The J gene is TRBJ2-5, the V gene TRBV5-1; 14 bases match TRBD2. Sequenced here: PBMCs, sampled on the day of the yellow fever booster vaccination. CDR3 loop: CASSWRLAGGLQETEYF. DNA of the CDR3: TGCGCCAGCAGCTGGAGACTAGCGGGAGGGCTCCAAGAGACCGAGTACTTC.